The 7 T cell receptor beta chains reported below all come from one sample, sequenced in a study of blood T cell repertoires in COVID-19. Libraries were prepared by immunoSEQ multiplex PCR; TCRdb keeps only in-frame clonotypes and omits some of them. This table has 60,000 to 90,000 clones, 65% to 85% appearing once. Sequenced material: peripheral blood. These receptors were collected from a man aged 45 to 65 with acute or convalescent COVID-19.

The V gene is TRBV18, the J gene TRBJ2-1; TRBD1 matches 7 bases. Germline loops: CDR1 KGHSH, CDR2 LQKENI. CDR3 size: 20 residues. The junction had 19 bases not matched to a gene; V was cut back by 5 bases and J by 0 bases. CDR3 protein: CASSGYQYRGKENSYNEQFF. The CDR3 nucleotides read TGTGCCAGCTCAGGATACCAGTACAGGGGAAAGGAGAACTCCTACAATGAGCAGTTCTTC.

The chain uses TRBV14 and TRBJ1-2; 8 nucleotides match TRBD1. Germline V gene sequence: CDR1 SGHDN, CDR2 FVKESK. This CDR3 spans 15 amino acids. Trimming took 4 bases from V and 4 from J; bases not matched to a gene: 8. CDR3 bases: TGTGCCAGCAGCCCAAACAGGGGGGACATCTATGGCTACACCTTC. Protein sequence: CASSPNRGDIYGYTF.

This clone has just one count. This rearrangement joins TRBV2 to TRBJ2-7; 11 bases agree with TRBD2. V lost 6 bases and J lost 3; bases outside the gene matches: 10. The germline V gene has CDR1 SNHLY and CDR2 FYNNEI. CDR3 size: 16 residues. The CDR3 reads CASSYPPGLAVYEQYF. CDR3 nucleotide sequence: TGTGCCAGCAGCTATCCTCCGGGACTAGCGGTCTACGAGCAGTACTTC.

This clone has only a few counts. This sequence joins TRBV3-1 (or the pseudogene TRBV3-2) and TRBJ1-1; D may be TRBD1 (5 bases). There are 12 residues in the CDR3. V lost 4 bases and J lost 11, with 14 bases in between. Germline CDR1 LGHDT, CDR2 YNNKEL (reference sequence). The CDR3 sequence: CASSLKGWGAFF. The CDR3 DNA sequence: TGTGCCAGCAGCCTTAAGGGGTGGGGTGCTTTCTTT.

This chain joins TRBV19 and TRBJ1-5; D gene unclear. Germline lookup yields CDR1 LNHDA and CDR2 SQIVND (reference sequence). This CDR3 region has 13 residues. V shed 5 bases and J shed 2 bases, with 7 bases lying between them. In DNA form, the CDR3 reads TGTGCCAGTAGTCCCTCCCGCAATCAGCCCCAGCATTTT. Protein sequence: CASSPSRNQPQHF.

The chain employs TRBV4-2 and TRBJ2-2, with 7 bases matching TRBD2. J was trimmed by 6 bases and V by 0 bases; bases with no gene match: 4. CDR1 is LGHNA, CDR2 YNFKEQ, per germline. The CDR3 length is 15 residues. This CDR3 is CASSQERGRAGELFF. The CDR3 DNA is TGTGCCAGCAGCCAAGAACGGGGGAGGGCCGGGGAGCTGTTTTTT.

The genes are TRBV6-2 or TRBV6-3 and TRBJ2-7; 9 bases line up with TRBD1. CDR1 and CDR2 (germline): MNHEY, SVGEGT. The CDR3 spans 15 residues. V lost 2 bases, J lost 3 bases, and 5 bases stayed unmatched. CDR3 in amino acids: CASSYQWTGDYEQYF. As DNA, the CDR3 is TGTGCCAGCAGTTACCAATGGACAGGGGACTACGAGCAGTACTTC.